The following is a T cell receptor (beta chain) sequence with its context. Its antigen is currently unknown. The V gene's germline CDR1 is SQVTM and CDR2 ANQGSEA. CDR3 length: 13 amino acids. V shed 7 bases, J shed 2 bases, and the junction held 4 bases outside the gene matches. Then a second PCR, running about 6 to 12 cycles, was carried out with a sample-barcoded 5' primer and a J-beta primer mix. TCRdb called the 5' RACE reads again in MiXCR, with one record for every CDR3 protein. The sample records hundreds of thousands of distinct CDR3 sequences, 20% to 25% being singletons. This specimen belongs to a study of blood T cells in healthy people across ages. Overall study: Through template switching, about one barcoded beta molecule was captured per two T cells, as measured in model experiments. Study-wide findings and caveats: Aged donors had fewer naive CD4+ cells and lower diversity than long-lived donors.

This TCR derives from a man aged 70 or older in good health. The rearrangement uses TRBV29-1 and TRBJ2-1; 8 bases fit TRBD2. The sequenced sample was blood. The CDR3 nucleotides are TGCAGCGACGAGCGGGAGACCTACAATGAGCAGTTCTTC. This codes for CSDERETYNEQFF.